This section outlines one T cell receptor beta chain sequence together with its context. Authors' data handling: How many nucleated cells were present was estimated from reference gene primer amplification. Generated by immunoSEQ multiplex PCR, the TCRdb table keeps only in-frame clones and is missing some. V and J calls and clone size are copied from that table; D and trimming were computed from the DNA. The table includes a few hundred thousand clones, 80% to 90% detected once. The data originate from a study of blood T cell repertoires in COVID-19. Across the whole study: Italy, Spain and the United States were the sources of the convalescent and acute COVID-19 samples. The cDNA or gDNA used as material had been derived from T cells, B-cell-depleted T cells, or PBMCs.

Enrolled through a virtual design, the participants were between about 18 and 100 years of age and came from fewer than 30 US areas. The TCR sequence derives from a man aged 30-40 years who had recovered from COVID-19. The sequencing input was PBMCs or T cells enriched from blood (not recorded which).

CDR3 sequence: CASSRGQGEAFF. The CDR3 DNA reads as TGTGCCAGCTCACGCGGACAGGGTGAAGCTTTCTTT. The chain couples TRBV18 to TRBJ1-1; the match to TRBD1 covers 8 bases. V was clipped by 4 bases and J by 7 bases; unmatched bases: 2. The germline gives CDR1 KGHSH, CDR2 LQKENI. The CDR3 runs to 12 residues.